The T cell receptor (beta chain) under discussion was sequenced for a study of CD8+CD57+ T cells in acquired aplastic anemia. Across the whole study: Yields of DNA that came from sorted CD4+ and CD8+ cells averaged about 3 ug.

Trimming shortened V by 0 bases and J by 13 bases, and 9 bases separated the two germline ends. This CDR3 contains 10 residues. Germline-derived CDR1 and CDR2 are SQVTM and ANQGSEA. TCR beta VDJ and CDR3 profiling used genomic DNA as template. TCRdb fed the reads into MiXCR, producing one record per CDR3 protein. There are approximately 190,000 distinct CDR3 sequences in the sample; just under 50% occur only once, and about 9.5% lies in the top ten. Selection for sequencing was limited to patients who had shown CD8+CD57+ cell expansion by flow cytometry. Patients had not yet gotten any therapy when their blood was taken for sampling.

This TCR was recovered from a human donor with aplastic anemia. The material sequenced was sorted CD4+, CD8+, or CD8+CD57+ T cells (not recorded which) from PBMCs. V is TRBV29-1 and J is TRBJ1-2; D not certain. CDR3 nucleotide sequence: TGCAGCGTTGAAGAAGGGTCACGCACCTTC. It yields the protein CSVEEGSRTF.